Below are 12 T cell receptor beta chains sequenced from a single sample in a study of cytomegalovirus exposure and HLA in healthy donors. The table came from immunoSEQ multiplex PCR; TCRdb's copy has only in-frame clones and leaves some out. The data contain about 220,000 clones, over 70% of them singletons. Sequenced: PBMCs. These TCRs come from a woman aged 25 to 45 in good health and CMV-seropositive.

This rearrangement joins TRBV27 to TRBJ2-7; 9 nucleotides line up with TRBD1. The V gene end was trimmed by 5 bases and the J gene end by 1 base; junction bases not matched to a gene: 6. Per germline, CDR1 MNHEY and CDR2 SMNVEV (reference sequence). The CDR3 contains 15 residues. CDR3 protein: CASSMGQGRSYEQYF. The CDR3 DNA sequence: TGTGCCAGCAGTATGGGACAGGGAAGATCCTACGAGCAGTACTTC.

The chain has TRBV29-1 and TRBJ2-1; D uncertain. The CDR3 loop spans 10 amino acids. V was cut by 4 bases and J by 7 bases, with 5 bases left in between. The germline V gene has CDR1 SQVTM and CDR2 ANQGSEA. The CDR3 region has the DNA TGCAGCGTTGTCTGGAATGAGCAGTTCTTC. Residues: CSVVWNEQFF.

The gene calls are TRBV27 and TRBJ2-7; 8 bases match TRBD2. Germline V gene lookup returns CDR1 MNHEY and CDR2 SMNVEV (reference sequence). Trimming cost V 4 bases and J 4 bases; bases outside gene matches: 6. The CDR3 is 14 residues long. This CDR3 reads CASSSPGLAYEQYF. The CDR3 coding sequence is TGTGCCAGCAGTTCGCCCGGACTAGCTTACGAGCAGTACTTC.

J is TRBJ2-2 and V is TRBV19; 11 nucleotides agree with TRBD2. The germline V gene encodes CDR1 LNHDA and CDR2 SQIVND (reference sequence). V was clipped by 6 bases and J by 6 bases; unmatched bases: 9. This CDR3 region has 16 residues. The CDR3 nucleotides read TGTGCCAGTAGGATGCCGGGACTAGCGGCGGCCGGGGAGCTGTTTTTT. Its translation is CASRMPGLAAAGELFF.

This chain connects TRBV11-1 to TRBJ2-3, with D possibly being TRBD2 (6 bases). Germline V gene sequence: CDR1 SGHAT, CDR2 FQDESV (reference sequence). The CDR3 spans 16 residues. With 5 bases removed from V and 1 base from J, the gap between germline ends came to 16 bases. Written as DNA, the CDR3 is TGTGCCAGCAGCCGGGGGAACCTGGAGCGCACAGATACGCAGTATTTT. This encodes CASSRGNLERTDTQYF.

The rearrangement uses TRBV5-4 and TRBJ2-7, with a tentative D call TRBD2 (5 bases). V was cut by 3 bases and J by 1 base, with 11 bases left in between. The germline gives CDR1 SGHNT, CDR2 YYREEE (reference sequence). This CDR3 is 14 amino acids long. CDR3 bases: TGTGCCAGCAGCTCCCAGGACTTGTCCTACGAGCAGTACTTC. Its protein product is CASSSQDLSYEQYF.

The rearrangement links TRBV6-5 to TRBJ1-1; 7 nucleotides line up with TRBD1. After removal of 6 bases from V and 3 bases from J, the junction contained 7 bases not matched to a gene. Germline values: CDR1 MNHEY, CDR2 SVGAGI. This CDR3 is 14 amino acids long. CDR3 residues: CASRNRGLYTEAFF. In DNA form, the CDR3 reads TGTGCCAGCAGAAACAGGGGTTTGTACACTGAAGCTTTCTTT.

The V gene is TRBV5-4, the J gene TRBJ2-3; no clear D. Between the trimmed V and J ends, which lost 3 bases and 0 bases, there was a span of 8 bases. The V gene's germline CDR1 is SGHNT and CDR2 YYREEE (reference sequence). This CDR3 has 14 amino acids. The CDR3 DNA reads as TGTGCCAGCAGCTCTTCGGACAGCACAGATACGCAGTATTTT. Its translation is CASSSSDSTDTQYF.

The chain joins TRBV13 to TRBJ2-3, with D possibly TRBD2 on 5 matching bases. The length of the CDR3 is 13 residues. V was shortened by 5 bases and J by 3 bases, with 9 bases between the two germline ends. Germline V gene lookup returns CDR1 PRHDT and CDR2 FYEKMQ (reference sequence). The CDR3 DNA reads TGTGCCAGCAGCCAAGAGGGTACAGATACGCAGTATTTT. Protein sequence: CASSQEGTDTQYF.

V gene TRBV30 combines with J gene TRBJ2-7, with TRBD2 matching over 8 bases. J gave up 6 bases and V 2 bases, and 18 bases lay outside the gene matches. Germline V gene lookup returns CDR1 GTSNPN and CDR2 SVGIG (reference sequence). The CDR3 runs to 17 residues. This CDR3 is CAWSIERTSRSPSEQYF. For the CDR3, the DNA is TGTGCCTGGAGTATTGAAAGGACTAGCCGGAGCCCCTCCGAGCAGTACTTC.

This clone was recorded at least ten times. The CDR3 spells CASSDGEGSTDTQYF. The CDR3 bases are TGTGCCAGCAGTGACGGAGAAGGGAGCACAGATACGCAGTATTTT. V is TRBV6-4 and J is TRBJ2-3; D ambiguous. CDR3 length: 15 residues. With 2 bases removed from V and 0 bases from J, the gap between germline ends came to 9 bases. Germline V gene data show CDR1 as MRHNA and CDR2 as SNTAGT.

The count of this clone is one. This chain joins TRBV6-5 and TRBJ1-4; 9 positions agree with TRBD1. Germline CDR1 reads MNHEY; CDR2 reads SVGAGI. The CDR3 has 14 residues. After removal of 5 bases from V and 8 bases from J, the junction contained 6 bases not matched to a gene. CDR3 region: CASSRGQGREKLFF. In DNA, the CDR3 is TGTGCCAGCAGTCGAGGACAGGGGAGAGAAAAACTGTTTTTT.